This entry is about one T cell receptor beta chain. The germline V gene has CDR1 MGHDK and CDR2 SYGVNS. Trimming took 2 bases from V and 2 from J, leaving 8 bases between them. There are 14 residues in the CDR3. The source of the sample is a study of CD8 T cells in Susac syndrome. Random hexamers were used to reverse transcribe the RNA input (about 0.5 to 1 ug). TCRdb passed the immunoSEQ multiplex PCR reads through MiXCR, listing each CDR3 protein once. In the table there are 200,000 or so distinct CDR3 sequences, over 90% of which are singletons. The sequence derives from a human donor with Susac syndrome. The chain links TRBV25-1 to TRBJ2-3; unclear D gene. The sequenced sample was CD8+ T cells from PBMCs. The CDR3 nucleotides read TGTGCCAGCAGTGAAGGGTTTAACACAGATACGCAGTATTTT. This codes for CASSEGFNTDTQYF.